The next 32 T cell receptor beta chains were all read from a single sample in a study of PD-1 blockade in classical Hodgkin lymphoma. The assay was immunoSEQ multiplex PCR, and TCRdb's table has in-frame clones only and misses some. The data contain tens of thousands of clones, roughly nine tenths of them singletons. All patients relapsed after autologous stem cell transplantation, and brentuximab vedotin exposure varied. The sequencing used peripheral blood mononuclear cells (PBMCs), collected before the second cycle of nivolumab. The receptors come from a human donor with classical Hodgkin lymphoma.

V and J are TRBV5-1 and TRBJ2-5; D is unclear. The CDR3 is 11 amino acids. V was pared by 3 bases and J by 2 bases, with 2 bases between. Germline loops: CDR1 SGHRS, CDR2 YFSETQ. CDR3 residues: CASSSQETQYF. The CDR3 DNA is TGCGCCAGCAGCTCTCAAGAGACCCAGTACTTC.

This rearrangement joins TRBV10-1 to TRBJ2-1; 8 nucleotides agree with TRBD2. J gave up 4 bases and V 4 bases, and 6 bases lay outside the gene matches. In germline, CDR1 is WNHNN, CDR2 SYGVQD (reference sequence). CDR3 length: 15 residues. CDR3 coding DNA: TGCGCCAGCAGTGCCCTGACTAGCGCTTACAATGAGCAGTTCTTC. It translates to CASSALTSAYNEQFF.

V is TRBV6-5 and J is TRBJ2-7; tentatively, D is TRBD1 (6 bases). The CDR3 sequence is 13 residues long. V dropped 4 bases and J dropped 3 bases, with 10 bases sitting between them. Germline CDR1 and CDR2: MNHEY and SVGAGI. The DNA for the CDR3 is TGTGCCAGCAGTTCCGGGACAAACTACGAGCAGTACTTC. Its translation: CASSSGTNYEQYF.

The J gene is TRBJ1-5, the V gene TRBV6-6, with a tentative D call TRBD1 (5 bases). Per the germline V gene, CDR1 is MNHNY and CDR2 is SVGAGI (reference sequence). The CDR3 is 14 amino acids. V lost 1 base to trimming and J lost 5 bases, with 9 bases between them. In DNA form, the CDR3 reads TGTGCCAGCAGTTACTGGGACGAGGATCAGCCCCAGCATTTT. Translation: CASSYWDEDQPQHF.

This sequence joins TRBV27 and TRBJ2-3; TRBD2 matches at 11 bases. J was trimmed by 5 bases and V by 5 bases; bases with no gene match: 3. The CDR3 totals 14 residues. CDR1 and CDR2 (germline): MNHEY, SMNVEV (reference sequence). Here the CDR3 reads CASSPTSGEDTQYF. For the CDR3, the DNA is TGTGCCAGCAGTCCGACTAGCGGGGAAGATACGCAGTATTTT.

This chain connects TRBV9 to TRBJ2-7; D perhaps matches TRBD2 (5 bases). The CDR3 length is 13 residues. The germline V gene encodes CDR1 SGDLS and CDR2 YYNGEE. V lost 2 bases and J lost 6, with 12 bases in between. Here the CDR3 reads CASSVSSEGEQYF. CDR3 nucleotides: TGTGCCAGCAGCGTGAGTAGCGAGGGCGAGCAGTACTTC. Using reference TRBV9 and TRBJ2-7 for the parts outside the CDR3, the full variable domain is DSGVTQTPKHLITATGQRVTLRCSPRSGDLSVYWYQQSLDQGLQFLIQYYNGEERAKGNILERFSAQQFPDLHSELNLSSLELGDSALYFCASSVSSEGEQYFGPGTRLTVT.

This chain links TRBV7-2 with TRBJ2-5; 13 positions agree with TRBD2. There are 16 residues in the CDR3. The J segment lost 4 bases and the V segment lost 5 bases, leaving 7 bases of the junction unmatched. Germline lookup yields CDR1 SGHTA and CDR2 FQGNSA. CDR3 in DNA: TGTGCCAGCAGCACCACGGGACTAGCGGGGTCAGAGACCCAGTACTTC. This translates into CASSTTGLAGSETQYF.

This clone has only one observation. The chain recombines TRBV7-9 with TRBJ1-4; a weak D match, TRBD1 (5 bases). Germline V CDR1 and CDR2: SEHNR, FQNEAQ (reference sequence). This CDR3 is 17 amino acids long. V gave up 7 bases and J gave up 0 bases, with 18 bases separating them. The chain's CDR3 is CASNKWPTAATNEKLFF. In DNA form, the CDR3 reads TGTGCCAGCAACAAGTGGCCGACAGCTGCAACTAATGAAAAACTGTTTTTT.

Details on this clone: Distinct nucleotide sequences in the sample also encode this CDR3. The DNA for the CDR3 is TGCGCCAGCAGCTTGGGACAGAGTAATGAAAAACTGTTTTTT. Its protein product is CASSLGQSNEKLFF. The chain is built from TRBV5-1 and TRBJ1-4; TRBD1 might be the D (5 bases). The germline V and J ends were trimmed by 0 bases and 4 bases, with 7 bases remaining between them. The CDR3 spans 14 residues. CDR1 and CDR2 (germline): SGHRS, YFSETQ.

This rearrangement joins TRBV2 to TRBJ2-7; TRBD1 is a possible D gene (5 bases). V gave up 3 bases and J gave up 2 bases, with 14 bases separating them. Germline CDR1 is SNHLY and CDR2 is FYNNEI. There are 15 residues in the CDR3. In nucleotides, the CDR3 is TGTGCCAGCAGTGAGAAGGAGACAGAAACCTACGAGCAGTACTTC. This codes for CASSEKETETYEQYF.

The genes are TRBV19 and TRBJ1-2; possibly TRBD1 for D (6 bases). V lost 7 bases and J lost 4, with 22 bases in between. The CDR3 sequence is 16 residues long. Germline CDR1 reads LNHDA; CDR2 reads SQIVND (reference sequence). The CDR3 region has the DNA TGTGCCAGTATCGCGACTTCAAAAGGGGGGGTCTATGGCTACACCTTC. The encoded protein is CASIATSKGGVYGYTF.

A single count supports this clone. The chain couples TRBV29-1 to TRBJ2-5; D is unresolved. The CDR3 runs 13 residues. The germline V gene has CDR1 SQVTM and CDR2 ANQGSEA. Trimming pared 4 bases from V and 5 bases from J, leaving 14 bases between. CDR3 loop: CSVAAGVLETQYF. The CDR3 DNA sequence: TGCAGCGTTGCGGCAGGAGTTCTGGAGACCCAGTACTTC.

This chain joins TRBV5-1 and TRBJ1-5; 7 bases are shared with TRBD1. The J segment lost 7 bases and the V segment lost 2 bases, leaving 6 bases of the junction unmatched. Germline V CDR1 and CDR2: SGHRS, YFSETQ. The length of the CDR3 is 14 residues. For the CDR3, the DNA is TGCGCCAGCAGCTTTACAGGGGTGGAACAGCCCCAGCATTTT. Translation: CASSFTGVEQPQHF. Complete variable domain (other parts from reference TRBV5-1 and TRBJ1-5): KAGVTQTPRYLIKTRGQQVTLSCSPISGHRSVSWYQQTPGQGLQFLFEYFSETQRNKGNFPGRFSGRQFSNSRSEMNVSTLELGDSALYLCASSFTGVEQPQHFGDGTRLSIL.

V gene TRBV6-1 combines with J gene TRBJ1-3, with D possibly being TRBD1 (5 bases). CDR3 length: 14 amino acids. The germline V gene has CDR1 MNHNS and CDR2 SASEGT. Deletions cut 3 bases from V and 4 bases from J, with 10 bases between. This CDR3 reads CASSDGTSGNTIYF. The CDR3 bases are TGTGCCAGCAGTGATGGGACGTCAGGAAACACCATATATTTT.

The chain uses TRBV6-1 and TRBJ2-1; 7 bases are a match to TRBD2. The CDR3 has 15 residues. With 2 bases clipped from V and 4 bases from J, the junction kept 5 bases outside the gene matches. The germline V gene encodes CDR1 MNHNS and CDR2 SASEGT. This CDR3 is CASSESGTLYNEQFF. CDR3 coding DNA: TGTGCCAGCAGTGAAAGCGGGACTCTGTACAATGAGCAGTTCTTC.

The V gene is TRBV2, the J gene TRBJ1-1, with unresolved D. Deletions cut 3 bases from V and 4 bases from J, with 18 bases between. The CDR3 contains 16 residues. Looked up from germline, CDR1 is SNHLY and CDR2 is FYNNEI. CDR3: CASSEGLSSRGTEAFF. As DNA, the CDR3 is TGTGCCAGCAGTGAGGGGTTGAGCTCGCGGGGCACTGAAGCTTTCTTT.

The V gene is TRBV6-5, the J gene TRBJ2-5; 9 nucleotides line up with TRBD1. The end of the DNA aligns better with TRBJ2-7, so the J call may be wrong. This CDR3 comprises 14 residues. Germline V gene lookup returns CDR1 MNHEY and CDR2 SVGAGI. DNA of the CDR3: TGTGCCAGCAGTTATGGGACAGGGCCCTACGAGCAGTACTTC. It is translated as CASSYGTGPYEQYF.

CDR3 loop: CASGIGQGWGNEKLFF. In nucleotides, the CDR3 is TGTGCCAGCGGTATCGGACAGGGATGGGGTAATGAAAAACTGTTTTTT. The rearrangement links TRBV27 to TRBJ1-4; 8 bases map to TRBD1. This CDR3 contains 16 residues. The V gene end was trimmed by 8 bases and the J gene end by 4 bases; junction bases not matched to a gene: 12. CDR1 MNHEY and CDR2 SMNVEV come from the germline V gene (reference sequence).

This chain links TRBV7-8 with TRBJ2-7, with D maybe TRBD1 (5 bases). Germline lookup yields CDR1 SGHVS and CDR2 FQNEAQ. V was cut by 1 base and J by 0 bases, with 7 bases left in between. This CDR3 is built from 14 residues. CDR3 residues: CASSLGQHSYEQYF. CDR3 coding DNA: TGTGCCAGCAGCTTAGGACAGCACTCCTACGAGCAGTACTTC.

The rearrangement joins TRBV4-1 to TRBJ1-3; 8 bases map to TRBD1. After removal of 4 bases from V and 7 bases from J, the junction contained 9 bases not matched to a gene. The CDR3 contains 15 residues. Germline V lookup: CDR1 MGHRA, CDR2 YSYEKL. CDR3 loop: CASSRWTGYFNTIYF. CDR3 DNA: TGCGCCAGCAGCCGTTGGACAGGGTATTTTAACACCATATATTTT.

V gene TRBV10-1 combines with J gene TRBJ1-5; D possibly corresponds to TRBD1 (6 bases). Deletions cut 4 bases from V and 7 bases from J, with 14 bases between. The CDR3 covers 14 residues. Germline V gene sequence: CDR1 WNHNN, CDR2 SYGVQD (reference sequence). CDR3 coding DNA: TGCGCCAGCAGTGTAGGGGGGGCAGGACAGCCCCAGCATTTT. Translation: CASSVGGAGQPQHF.

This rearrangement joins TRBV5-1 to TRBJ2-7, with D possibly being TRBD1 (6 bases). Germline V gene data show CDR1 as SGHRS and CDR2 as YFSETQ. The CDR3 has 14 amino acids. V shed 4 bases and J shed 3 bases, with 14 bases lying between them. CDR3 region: CASSPGTTGYEQYF. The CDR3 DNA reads TGCGCCAGCAGCCCCGGGACGACAGGCTACGAGCAGTACTTC. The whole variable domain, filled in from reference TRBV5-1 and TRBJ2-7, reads KAGVTQTPRYLIKTRGQQVTLSCSPISGHRSVSWYQQTPGQGLQFLFEYFSETQRNKGNFPGRFSGRQFSNSRSEMNVSTLELGDSALYLCASSPGTTGYEQYFGPGTRLTVT.

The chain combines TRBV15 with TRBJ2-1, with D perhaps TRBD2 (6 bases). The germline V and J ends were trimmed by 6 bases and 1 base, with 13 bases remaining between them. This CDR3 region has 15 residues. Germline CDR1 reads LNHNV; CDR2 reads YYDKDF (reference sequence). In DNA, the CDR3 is TGTGCCACCAGTTTGTCCGCGGGGTCCTACAATGAGCAGTTCTTC. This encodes CATSLSAGSYNEQFF.

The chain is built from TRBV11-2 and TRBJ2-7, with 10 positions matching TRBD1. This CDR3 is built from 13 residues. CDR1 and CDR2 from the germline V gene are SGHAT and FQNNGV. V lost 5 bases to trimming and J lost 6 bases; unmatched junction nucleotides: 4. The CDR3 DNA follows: TGTGCCAGCAGCCAGGGACAGGGGTCCGAGCAGTACTTC. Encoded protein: CASSQGQGSEQYF.

CDR3: CASSLSIPVTNTEAFF. DNA of the CDR3: TGTGCCAGCAGTTTAAGTATTCCGGTAACAAACACTGAAGCTTTCTTT. This chain links TRBV27 with TRBJ1-1, with D hard to call. The CDR3 consists of 16 residues. From germline, CDR1 is MNHEY and CDR2 SMNVEV (reference sequence). V was pared by 2 bases and J by 2 bases, with 15 bases between.

The CDR3, as DNA: TGTGCCAGCAGAACCGGGACTAGCGGGAGGGCCCGGGAGACCCAGTACTTC. Translated, it gives CASRTGTSGRARETQYF. The V and J genes are TRBV28 and TRBJ2-5, with 16 nucleotides matching TRBD2. CDR1 is MDHEN and CDR2 is SYDVKM in the germline V gene. This CDR3 is built from 17 residues. J lost 5 bases, V lost 6 bases, and 9 bases had no gene match.

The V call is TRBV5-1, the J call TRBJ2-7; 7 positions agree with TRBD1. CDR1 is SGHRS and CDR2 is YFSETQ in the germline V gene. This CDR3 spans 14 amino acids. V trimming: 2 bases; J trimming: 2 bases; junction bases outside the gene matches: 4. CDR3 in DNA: TGCGCCAGCAGCTTACAGGGGTCCCCCTACGAGCAGTACTTC. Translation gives CASSLQGSPYEQYF. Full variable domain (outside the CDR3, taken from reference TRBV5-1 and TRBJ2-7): KAGVTQTPRYLIKTRGQQVTLSCSPISGHRSVSWYQQTPGQGLQFLFEYFSETQRNKGNFPGRFSGRQFSNSRSEMNVSTLELGDSALYLCASSLQGSPYEQYFGPGTRLTVT.

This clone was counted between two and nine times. CDR3 amino acids: CASSQGRANYGYTF. The CDR3 coding sequence is TGTGCCAGCAGCCAGGGTCGAGCTAACTATGGCTACACCTTC. This chain connects TRBV14 to TRBJ1-2; D gene uncertain. The germline CDR1 and CDR2 sequences are SGHDN and FVKESK. Trimming stripped 3 bases from V and 0 bases from J, with 8 bases between. The CDR3 sequence is 14 residues long.

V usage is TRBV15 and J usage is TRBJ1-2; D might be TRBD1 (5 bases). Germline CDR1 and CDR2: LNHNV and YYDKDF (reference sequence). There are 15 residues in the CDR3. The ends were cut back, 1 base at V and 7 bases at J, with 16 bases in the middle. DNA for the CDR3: TGTGCCACCAGCAGAGGGGAGGGGTTAAGGAGTGGCTACACCTTC. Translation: CATSRGEGLRSGYTF.

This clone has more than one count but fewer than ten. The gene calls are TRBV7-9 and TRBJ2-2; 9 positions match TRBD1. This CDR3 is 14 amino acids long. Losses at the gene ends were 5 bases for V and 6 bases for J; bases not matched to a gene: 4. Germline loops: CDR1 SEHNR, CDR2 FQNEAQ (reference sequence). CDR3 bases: TGTGCCAGCAGCGACAGGGGGATCGCCGGGGAGCTGTTTTTT. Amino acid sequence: CASSDRGIAGELFF.

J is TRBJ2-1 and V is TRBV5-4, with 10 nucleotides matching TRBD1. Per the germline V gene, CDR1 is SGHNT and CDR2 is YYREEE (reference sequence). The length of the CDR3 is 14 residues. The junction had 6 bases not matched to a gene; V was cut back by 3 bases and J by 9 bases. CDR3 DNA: TGTGCCAGCAGCTCCGACAGGGGGCGGGGTGAGCAGTTCTTC. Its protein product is CASSSDRGRGEQFF.

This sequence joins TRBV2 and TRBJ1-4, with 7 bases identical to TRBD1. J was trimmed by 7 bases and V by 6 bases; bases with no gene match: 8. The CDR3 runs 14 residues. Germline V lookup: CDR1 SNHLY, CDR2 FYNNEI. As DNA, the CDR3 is TGTGCCAGCAGCAACAGGGGTACGGGTGAAAAACTGTTTTTT. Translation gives CASSNRGTGEKLFF.